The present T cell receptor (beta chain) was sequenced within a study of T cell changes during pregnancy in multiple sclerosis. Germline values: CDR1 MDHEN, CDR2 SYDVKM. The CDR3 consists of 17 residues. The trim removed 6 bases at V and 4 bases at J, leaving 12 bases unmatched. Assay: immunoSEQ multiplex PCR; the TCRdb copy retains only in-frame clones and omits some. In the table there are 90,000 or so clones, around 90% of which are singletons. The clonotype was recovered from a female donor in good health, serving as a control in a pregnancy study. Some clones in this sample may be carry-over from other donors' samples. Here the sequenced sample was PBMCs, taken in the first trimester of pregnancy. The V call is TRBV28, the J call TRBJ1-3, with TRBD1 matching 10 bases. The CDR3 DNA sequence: TGTGCCAGCAGGCCCGGCCGGGACAGGGGATCGGGAAACACCATATATTTT. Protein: CASRPGRDRGSGNTIYF.